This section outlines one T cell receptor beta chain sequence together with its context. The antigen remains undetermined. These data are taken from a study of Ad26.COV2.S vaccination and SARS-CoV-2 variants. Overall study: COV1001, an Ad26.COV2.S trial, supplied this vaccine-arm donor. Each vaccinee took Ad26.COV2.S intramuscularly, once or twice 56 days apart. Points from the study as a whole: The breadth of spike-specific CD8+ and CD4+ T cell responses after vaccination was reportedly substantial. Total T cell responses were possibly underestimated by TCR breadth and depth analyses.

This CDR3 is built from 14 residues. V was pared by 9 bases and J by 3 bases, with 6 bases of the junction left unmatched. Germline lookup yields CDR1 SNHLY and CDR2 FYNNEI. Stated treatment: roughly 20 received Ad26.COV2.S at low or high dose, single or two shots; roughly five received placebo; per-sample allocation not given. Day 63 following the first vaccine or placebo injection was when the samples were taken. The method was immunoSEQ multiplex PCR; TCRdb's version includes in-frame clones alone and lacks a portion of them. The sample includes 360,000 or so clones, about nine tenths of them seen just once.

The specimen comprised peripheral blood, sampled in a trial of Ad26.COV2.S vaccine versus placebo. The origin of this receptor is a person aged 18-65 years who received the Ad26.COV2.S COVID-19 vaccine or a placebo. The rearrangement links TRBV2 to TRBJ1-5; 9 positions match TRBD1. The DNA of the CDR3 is TGTGCCAGTTCGCGGGACAGGGACAATCAGCCCCAGCATTTT. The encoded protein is CASSRDRDNQPQHF.